The rows below give T cell receptor beta chains drawn from one sample of a study of liver allograft versus peripheral blood T cells. TCRdb called the reads again in MiXCR, with one record for every CDR3 protein. The sample records roughly 1,800 distinct CDR3 sequences, 16% being singletons. Receptors were obtained from a human patient who had a liver transplant. Part of the T cell pool may stem from the graft donor. Each CDR3 is given with its conserved first and last residue. Each record gives: J gene, clone size, D gene, V gene, CDR3 protein, CDR3 DNA. A D gene is named only where the DNA matches it firmly. Clone sizes are given selectively: once, few, many, or a class where the clone is expanded.

TRBJ1-6,medium-sized,.,TRBV5-6,CASSGHQGGPRPLHF,TGTGCCAGCAGCGGCCACCAAGGCGGACCCCGACCCCTCCACTTT
TRBJ1-2,large,TRBD1,TRBV7-2,CASSSSVGTGGYGYTF,TGTGCCAGCAGCTCCTCCGTGGGGACAGGGGGCTATGGCTACACCTTC
TRBJ2-1,medium-sized,.,TRBV6-2/TRBV6-3,CASSKRGGSHNEQFF,TGTGCCAGCAGTAAGAGAGGGGGGAGTCACAATGAGCAGTTCTTC
TRBJ2-1,medium-sized,.,TRBV20-1,CSAAISPLKHEQFF,TGCAGTGCTGCAATTTCTCCTCTCAAACATGAGCAGTTCTTC
TRBJ2-2,large,.,TRBV29-1,CSVAPRLNTGELFF,TGCAGCGTCGCCCCCCGACTCAACACCGGGGAGCTGTTTTTT
TRBJ2-1,medium-sized,TRBD2,TRBV15,CATSRSLGGSSYNEQFF,TGTGCCACCAGCAGGTCCTTAGGCGGGAGTTCCTACAATGAGCAGTTCTTC
TRBJ1-3,large,.,TRBV18,CASSPGFSGNTIYF,TGTGCCAGCTCACCTGGTTTCTCTGGAAACACCATATATTTT
TRBJ2-1,few,TRBD2,TRBV20-1,CSAPVGLAGYNEQFF,TGCAGTGCCCCCGTCGGGTTAGCGGGGTACAATGAGCAGTTCTTC
TRBJ2-1,.,.,TRBV12-3/TRBV12-4,CASSFRVGVQFF,TGTGCCAGCAGTTTCAGGGTAGGTGTGCAGTTCTTC
TRBJ2-2,.,TRBD1,TRBV11-3,CASVKGGYGELFF,TGTGCCAGCGTGAAAGGGGGCTACGGGGAGCTGTTTTTC
TRBJ1-4,large,TRBD1,TRBV12-3/TRBV12-4,CASGSDRGRLFF,TGTGCTAGTGGATCGGACAGGGGACGTCTGTTTTTT
TRBJ1-3,medium-sized,.,TRBV11-2,CASSLVGNTIYF,TGTGCCAGCAGCTTAGTAGGAAACACCATATATTTT
TRBJ1-2,large,.,TRBV6-6,CASSQQDFDYTF,TGTGCCAGCAGTCAGCAGGACTTCGACTACACCTTC
TRBJ2-1,few,TRBD2,TRBV7-9,CASSSPGLAAYNEQFF,TGTGCCAGCAGCTCACCGGGACTAGCGGCCTACAATGAGCAGTTCTTC
TRBJ2-1,medium-sized,.,TRBV19,CASSWTGWNEQFF,TGTGCCAGTAGCTGGACGGGCTGGAATGAGCAGTTCTTC
TRBJ2-7,medium-sized,.,TRBV6-1,CASSFTGHSYEQYF,TGTGCCAGCAGTTTTACGGGACACTCCTACGAGCAGTACTTC
TRBJ2-3,.,.,TRBV7-9,CASSSRDWQSTDTQYF,TGTGCCAGCAGCTCTCGGGACTGGCAAAGCACAGATACGCAGTATTTT
TRBJ2-7,large,.,TRBV6-1,CASSVRDSSYEQYF,TGTGCCAGCAGTGTGCGGGACAGCTCCTACGAGCAGTACTTC
TRBJ1-1,.,TRBD1,TRBV20-1,CSAERDSRGNEAFF,TGCAGTGCTGAACGGGACTCCAGGGGGAATGAAGCTTTCTTT
TRBJ1-2,few,TRBD1,TRBV2,CASSAGGQFKGYTF,TGTGCCAGCAGTGCCGGGGGACAGTTTAAAGGCTACACCTTC
TRBJ1-3,medium-sized,.,TRBV9,CASSTGNGNTIYF,TGTGCCAGCAGTACAGGGAACGGAAACACCATATATTTT
TRBJ2-6,.,.,TRBV7-9,CASSPRGSGANVLTF,TGTGCCAGCAGCCCCAGGGGCTCTGGGGCCAACGTCCTGACTTTC
TRBJ2-7,medium-sized,.,TRBV6-6,CASSYSNEQYF,TGTGCCAGCAGTTACTCGAACGAGCAGTACTTC
TRBJ1-5,large,TRBD1,TRBV18,CASSLDRADSNQPQHF,TGTGCCAGCTCTCTTGACAGGGCAGATAGCAATCAGCCCCAGCATTTT
TRBJ1-1,medium-sized,.,TRBV20-1,CSATPWGSGAFF,TGCAGTGCTACCCCTTGGGGATCTGGAGCTTTCTTT
TRBJ2-3,.,.,TRBV19,CASSRIADTQYF,TGTGCCAGTAGTAGGATTGCTGATACGCAGTATTTT
TRBJ2-3,.,TRBD1,TRBV14,CASSRRAQGADTQYF,TGTGCCAGCAGCCGAAGGGCGCAGGGGGCAGATACGCAGTATTTT
TRBJ2-7,.,.,TRBV2,CASSPRVSEQYF,TGTGCCAGCAGTCCCCGGGTCTCCGAGCAGTACTTC
TRBJ1-5,medium-sized,.,TRBV28,CASSFRRSYSNQPQHF,TGTGCCAGCAGTTTTCGCAGGTCCTATAGCAATCAGCCCCAGCATTTT
TRBJ1-2,medium-sized,TRBD1,TRBV20-1,CSASFRTGQGGTYGYTF,TGCAGTGCTAGCTTTCGGACAGGGCAGGGGGGAACCTATGGCTACACCTTC
TRBJ1-5,medium-sized,.,TRBV6-2/TRBV6-3,CASSYHTRRPEQPQHF,TGTGCCAGCAGTTACCACACCAGACGGCCGGAGCAGCCCCAGCATTTT
TRBJ2-7,.,.,TRBV4-2,CASSQARAGQNTKQYF,TGTGCCAGCAGCCAAGCTCGGGCAGGACAAAATACGAAGCAGTACTTC
TRBJ1-4,large,.,TRBV9,CASSPLPKEKLFF,TGTGCCAGCAGCCCCCTTCCGAAGGAAAAACTGTTTTTT
TRBJ1-2,large,TRBD1,TRBV6-5,CASSFASQTGRGGYTF,TGTGCCAGCAGTTTCGCCTCCCAGACAGGGAGGGGTGGCTACACCTTC
TRBJ2-3,medium-sized,.,TRBV6-2/TRBV6-3,CASRSGLGGNTDTQYF,TGTGCCAGCAGGTCCGGCCTGGGCGGTAACACAGATACGCAGTATTTT
TRBJ2-3,.,TRBD2,TRBV7-2,CASSLGRGVADTQYF,TGTGCCAGCAGCTTAGGGCGGGGGGTGGCAGATACGCAGTATTTT
TRBJ2-6,.,.,TRBV5-6,CASSSFGANVLTF,TGTGCCAGCTCCTCCTTTGGGGCCAACGTCCTGACTTTC
TRBJ2-6,medium-sized,.,TRBV30,CALQGPLGANVLTF,TGTGCCTTACAGGGACCTCTTGGGGCCAACGTCCTGACTTTC
TRBJ2-2,medium-sized,TRBD1,TRBV6-1,CASSEQGDTGELFF,TGTGCCAGCAGTGAACAGGGGGACACCGGGGAGCTGTTTTTT
TRBJ1-6,.,.,TRBV4-3,CASSFDGQNNSPLHF,TGCGCCAGCAGCTTTGACGGACAGAATAATTCACCCCTCCACTTT
TRBJ1-3,large,.,TRBV27,CASSPELYSGNTIYF,TGTGCCAGCAGTCCCGAGTTATACTCTGGAAACACCATATATTTT
TRBJ1-5,large,TRBD1,TRBV6-6,CATSQGAKQPQHF,TGTGCCACCTCACAGGGGGCAAAACAGCCCCAGCATTTT
TRBJ2-7,few,TRBD2,TRBV27,CASSWEGYEQYF,TGTGCCAGCAGTTGGGAGGGTTACGAGCAGTACTTC
TRBJ1-2,large,.,TRBV6-1,CASSEGGSDGYTF,TGTGCCAGCAGTGAAGGGGGAAGCGATGGCTACACCTTC
TRBJ2-3,medium-sized,.,TRBV27,CASSLTVGFADTQYF,TGTGCCAGCAGTTTAACCGTGGGTTTCGCAGATACGCAGTATTTT
TRBJ1-5,large,TRBD1,TRBV24-1,CATSDSTGGGNQPQHF,TGTGCCACCAGTGATTCTACAGGGGGGGGCAATCAGCCCCAGCATTTT
TRBJ2-7,.,.,TRBV18,CASSDLGGLSYEQYF,TGTGCCAGCAGCGACCTCGGTGGGCTGTCCTACGAGCAGTACTTC
TRBJ1-5,medium-sized,.,TRBV19,CASSIEGGNQPQHF,TGTGCCAGTAGTATAGAGGGGGGCAATCAGCCCCAGCATTTT
TRBJ1-2,.,.,TRBV6-5,CASSSGTGGYEQYFGPGTTYGYTF,.
TRBJ1-2,large,TRBD1,TRBV20-1,CSARGVGQSAGYTF,TGCAGTGCTAGAGGTGTGGGACAGTCCGCTGGCTACACCTTC
TRBJ2-1,medium-sized,TRBD1,TRBV12-3/TRBV12-4,CASRRGPGQGSSEQFF,TGTGCCAGCAGGCGCGGTCCGGGACAGGGGTCAAGTGAGCAGTTCTTC